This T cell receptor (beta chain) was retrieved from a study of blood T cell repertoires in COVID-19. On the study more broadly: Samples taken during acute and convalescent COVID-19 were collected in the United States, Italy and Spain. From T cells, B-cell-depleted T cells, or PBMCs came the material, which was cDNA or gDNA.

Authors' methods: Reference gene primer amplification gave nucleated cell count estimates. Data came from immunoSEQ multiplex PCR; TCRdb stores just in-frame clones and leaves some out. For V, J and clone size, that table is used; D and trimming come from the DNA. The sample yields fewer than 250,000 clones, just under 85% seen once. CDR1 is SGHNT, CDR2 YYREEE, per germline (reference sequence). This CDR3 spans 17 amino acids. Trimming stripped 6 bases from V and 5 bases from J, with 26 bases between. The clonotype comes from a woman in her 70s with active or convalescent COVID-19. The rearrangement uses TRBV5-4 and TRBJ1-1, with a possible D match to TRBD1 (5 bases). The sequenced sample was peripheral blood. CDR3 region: CASNRATAGPGWTEAFF. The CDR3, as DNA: TGTGCCAGCAACCGAGCGACGGCGGGGCCTGGGTGGACTGAAGCTTTCTTT.